This T cell receptor beta chain was observed in a study of OX40 agonist ivuxolimab in advanced cancers. Findings of the study overall: Within 6 weeks, CD4+ and CD8+ blood T cells expanded clonally at 0.1 to 3.0 mg/kg.

As to this clone: The target antigen is unknown.

Profiled with immunoSEQ multiplex PCR; TCRdb holds only in-frame clones, not every one. The data contain more than 20,000 clones, under 95% of them singletons. V shed 5 bases and J shed 7 bases, with 23 bases lying between them. CDR3 length: 17 residues. Germline loops: CDR1 LGHNT, CDR2 FRNRAP. The receptor was derived from an adult with an advanced solid tumor such as melanoma, head and neck, liver or kidney cancer. The sample was CD4+ or CD8+ T cells sorted from blood, taken in a trial of the OX40 agonist ivuxolimab. The chain recombines TRBV12-5 with TRBJ1-4; D possibly corresponds to TRBD1 (6 bases). CDR3 DNA: TGTGCTAGTGGTCGTGAACTGCATGGGGGGCCGGGTGAAAAACTGTTTTTT. This encodes CASGRELHGGPGEKLFF.